These 27 T cell receptor beta chains were all obtained from the same sample, sequenced in a study of T cell responses to AZD1222 COVID-19 vaccine. The repertoire was sequenced with immunoSEQ multiplex PCR; TCRdb's copy has only in-frame clones and lacks some. The table has around 50,000 clones, over 75% seen once. The material was peripheral blood, obtained 28 days after the second AZD1222 dose. The receptors derive from an adult who received the AZD1222 COVID-19 vaccine.

The genes are TRBV5-6 and TRBJ1-2; TRBD1 agrees at 10 bases. V trimming: 3 bases; J trimming: 8 bases; junction bases outside the gene matches: 19. The CDR3 spans 18 residues. Germline V lookup: CDR1 SGHDT, CDR2 YYEEEE. CDR3 DNA sequence: TGTGCCAGCAGCTCCTCCAAGACAGGGGGCCCATCATATAACGGCTACACCTTC. It specifies CASSSSKTGGPSYNGYTF.

The chain links TRBV4-3 to TRBJ1-4; 9 nucleotides agree with TRBD1. Germline V gives CDR1 LGHNA, CDR2 YSLEER. The CDR3 spans 16 residues. The ends lost 2 bases at V and 8 bases at J; junction bases unmatched: 9. The CDR3 reads CASSQQPPGQGEKLFF. Written as DNA, the CDR3 is TGCGCCAGCAGCCAACAGCCTCCGGGACAGGGCGAAAAACTGTTTTTT.

The chain recombines TRBV19 with TRBJ1-3; D remains unclear. The V end lost 5 bases, the J end lost 5 bases, and 19 bases lay between the germline ends. The CDR3 sequence is 16 residues long. Germline CDR1 reads LNHDA; CDR2 reads SQIVND (reference sequence). The CDR3 DNA follows: TGTGCCAGTAGTCCGAGGACCGCTCCAGGAAGAAACACCATATATTTT. It translates to CASSPRTAPGRNTIYF.

This clone was observed a single time. The chain uses TRBV5-1 and TRBJ1-6, with D perhaps matching TRBD1 (6 bases). The CDR3 has 15 amino acids. V shed 1 base and J shed 7 bases, with 12 bases lying between them. In germline, CDR1 is SGHRS, CDR2 YFSETQ. The CDR3 sequence: CASSLTRTVNSPLHF. CDR3 coding DNA: TGCGCCAGCAGCTTGACGAGGACAGTAAATTCACCCCTCCACTTT.

The chain carries TRBV6-5 and TRBJ2-7; TRBD2 matches at 8 bases. Germline loops: CDR1 MNHEY, CDR2 SVGAGI. V was pared by 2 bases and J by 3 bases, with 3 bases of the junction left unmatched. This CDR3 is 14 amino acids long. The CDR3 is CASSYRGGYYEQYF. In DNA form, the CDR3 reads TGTGCCAGCAGTTACCGGGGGGGCTACTACGAGCAGTACTTC.

This clone is a singleton in its sample. The rearrangement uses TRBV6-1 and TRBJ1-2; D is perhaps TRBD1 (6 bases). The germline gives CDR1 MNHNS, CDR2 SASEGT. The V gene lost 1 base and the J gene lost 5 bases, with 11 bases spanning the gap. The length of the CDR3 is 14 residues. The DNA for the CDR3 is TGTGCCAGCAGTGAAGTCGAGGGGACATATGGCTACACCTTC. This gives the protein CASSEVEGTYGYTF.

J is TRBJ1-4 and V is TRBV9, with D unclear. The V end lost 0 bases, the J end lost 5 bases, and 14 bases lay between the germline ends. This CDR3 contains 16 residues. The germline gives CDR1 SGDLS, CDR2 YYNGEE. As DNA, the CDR3 is TGTGCCAGCAGCGTAGATGACCCGGCGACGAATGAAAAACTGTTTTTT. It is translated as CASSVDDPATNEKLFF.

The chain is built from TRBV4-1 and TRBJ2-5; TRBD1 agrees at 9 bases. CDR1 and CDR2 (germline): MGHRA, YSYEKL. The CDR3 is made up of 15 amino acids. Losses at the gene ends were 5 bases for V and 5 bases for J; bases not matched to a gene: 9. The CDR3 here is CASSLQTGGKETQYF. The CDR3, as DNA: TGCGCCAGCAGCTTGCAGACAGGGGGGAAGGAGACCCAGTACTTC.

This clone appeared a single time. The chain links TRBV9 to TRBJ2-2, with 7 bases fitting TRBD1. V trimming: 3 bases; J trimming: 0 bases; junction bases outside the gene matches: 2. The CDR3 runs 15 residues. Germline CDR1 SGDLS, CDR2 YYNGEE. CDR3 nucleotide sequence: TGTGCCAGCAGCGGGGGGACAGCGAACACCGGGGAGCTGTTTTTT. Amino acids: CASSGGTANTGELFF.

The chain couples TRBV20-1 to TRBJ2-3; D may be TRBD1 (6 bases). Looked up from germline, CDR1 is DFQATT and CDR2 is SNEGSKA (reference sequence). Trimming left V 3 bases short and J 1 base short, with 14 bases between. This CDR3 has 15 amino acids. CDR3 region: CSASSPGEGTDTQYF. CDR3 nucleotide sequence: TGCAGTGCTAGTTCCCCAGGGGAAGGCACAGATACGCAGTATTTT.

The chain links TRBV28 to TRBJ2-7; 13 nucleotides match TRBD2. Looked up from germline, CDR1 is MDHEN and CDR2 is SYDVKM. V gave up 5 bases and J gave up 6 bases; unmatched junction bases: 7. The CDR3 loop spans 15 amino acids. The CDR3 bases are TGTGCCAGCAGTGGGGGGAGGACTAGCGGGAGCGAGCAGTACTTC. Amino acid sequence: CASSGGRTSGSEQYF.

CDR3: CASSIIRDGNLYEQYF. The CDR3 bases are TGTGCCAGTAGTATAATTCGGGACGGGAACCTCTACGAGCAGTACTTC. The genes are TRBV19 and TRBJ2-7, with D possibly called TRBD1 or TRBD2 (5 bases each). The CDR3 is 16 residues long. Germline V gene data show CDR1 as LNHDA and CDR2 as SQIVND (reference sequence). Trimming shortened V by 2 bases and J by 3 bases, and 17 bases separated the two germline ends.

This clone was seen just once. The V gene is TRBV9, the J gene TRBJ1-2; the D gene is possibly TRBD1 (5 bases). The germline V gene has CDR1 SGDLS and CDR2 YYNGEE. V lost 7 bases and J 1 base, leaving 17 bases between the germline ends. CDR3 length: 15 residues. In DNA form, the CDR3 reads TGTGCCAGCGGGGGACCAACGGACGGTAACTATGGCTACACCTTC. This encodes CASGGPTDGNYGYTF.

This sequence joins TRBV12-5 and TRBJ1-5, with 7 bases fitting TRBD1. The CDR3 is made up of 16 amino acids. Germline values: CDR1 LGHNT, CDR2 FRNRAP. The ends lost 2 bases at V and 9 bases at J; junction bases unmatched: 13. The CDR3 DNA follows: TGTGCTAGTGGTTTGTCTATGGTCCAGGGGGGGGTGCCCCAGCATTTT. Translated: CASGLSMVQGGVPQHF. Using reference TRBV12-5 and TRBJ1-5 for the parts outside the CDR3, the full variable domain is DARVTQTPRHKVTEMGQEVTMRCQPILGHNTVFWYRQTMMQGLELLAYFRNRAPLDDSGMPKDRFSAEMPDATLATLKIQPSEPRDSAVYFCASGLSMVQGGVPQHFGDGTRLSIL.

The chain carries TRBV9 and TRBJ2-7; a weak D match, TRBD1 (7 bases). The germline V and J ends were trimmed by 0 bases and 3 bases, with 16 bases remaining between them. Per germline, CDR1 SGDLS and CDR2 YYNGEE. The CDR3 runs 16 residues. CDR3 nucleotide sequence: TGTGCCAGCAGCGTAGAAGGGGCGGGACAGAACTACGAGCAGTACTTC. Its protein is CASSVEGAGQNYEQYF. The variable domain in full, with the rest retrieved from reference TRBV9 and TRBJ2-7, is DSGVTQTPKHLITATGQRVTLRCSPRSGDLSVYWYQQSLDQGLQFLIQYYNGEERAKGNILERFSAQQFPDLHSELNLSSLELGDSALYFCASSVEGAGQNYEQYFGPGTRLTVT.

V is TRBV4-1 and J is TRBJ2-1; D call uncertain. The CDR3 consists of 16 residues. Germline CDR1 and CDR2: MGHRA and YSYEKL. Trimming removed 0 bases at V and 7 bases at J, with 16 bases between. Here the CDR3 reads CASSQDGSRGPNEQFF. The CDR3 DNA follows: TGCGCCAGCAGCCAAGATGGGTCTAGAGGTCCAAATGAGCAGTTCTTC.

This chain links TRBV18 with TRBJ1-1; 7 nucleotides line up with TRBD1. This CDR3 is built from 13 residues. V lost 1 base to trimming and J lost 10 bases; unmatched junction nucleotides: 6. Germline V gene sequence: CDR1 KGHSH, CDR2 LQKENI. The CDR3 DNA reads TGTGCCAGCTCACCACAAACAGGGGTGGTAGCTTTCTTT. This gives the protein CASSPQTGVVAFF.

The chain employs TRBV6-5 and TRBJ1-6; perhaps TRBD1 as D (5 bases). CDR1 is MNHEY and CDR2 is SVGAGI in the germline V gene. CDR3 length: 15 amino acids. The ends were cut back, 9 bases at V and 0 bases at J, with 12 bases in the middle. CDR3 sequence: CASTGGGSYNSPLHF. The CDR3 nucleotides are TGTGCCAGTACTGGGGGGGGCTCCTATAATTCACCCCTCCACTTT.

V is TRBV3-1 (or the pseudogene TRBV3-2) and J is TRBJ2-7; TRBD2 aligns across 8 bases. Trimming removed 1 base from V and 7 bases from J; junction bases left unmatched: 12. This CDR3 is built from 16 residues. Germline V CDR1 and CDR2: LGHDT, YNNKEL (reference sequence). This chain's CDR3 is CASSQVSGRALGEQYF. As DNA, the CDR3 is TGTGCCAGCAGCCAAGTAAGCGGGAGAGCGCTGGGTGAGCAGTACTTC.

The chain is built from TRBV6-6 and TRBJ1-1; 10 bases agree with TRBD1. Germline values: CDR1 MNHNY, CDR2 SVGAGI (reference sequence). V was clipped by 6 bases and J by 2 bases; unmatched bases: 3. The CDR3 consists of 14 residues. The CDR3, as DNA: TGTGCCAGCAGGAGGGACAGGGGAAACACTGAAGCTTTCTTT. This codes for CASRRDRGNTEAFF.

The V call is TRBV19, the J call TRBJ1-5; 9 nucleotides match TRBD1. This CDR3 has 15 amino acids. The junction had 4 bases not matched to a gene; V was cut back by 4 bases and J by 3 bases. Per germline, CDR1 LNHDA and CDR2 SQIVND (reference sequence). CDR3 in DNA: TGTGCCAGTAGTACCTGGACAGGGGACAATCAGCCCCAGCATTTT. This translates into CASSTWTGDNQPQHF.

The V gene is TRBV20-1, the J gene TRBJ1-1, with D unclear. From germline, CDR1 is DFQATT and CDR2 SNEGSKA (reference sequence). The CDR3 has 11 residues. The CDR3 spells CRGRRNTEAFF. The DNA for the CDR3 is TGCAGGGGAAGGAGGAACACTGAAGCTTTCTTT.

This clone was detected only once. The chain carries TRBV3-1 (or the pseudogene TRBV3-2) and TRBJ1-6; no definite D call. This CDR3 spans 13 amino acids. Trimming took 1 base from V and 9 from J, leaving 7 bases between them. Germline assignment: CDR1 LGHDT and CDR2 YNNKEL (reference sequence). Here the CDR3 reads CASSQGPLSPLHF. In DNA form, the CDR3 reads TGTGCCAGCAGCCAAGGCCCCCTTTCACCCCTCCACTTT.

This clone appeared once. The chain combines TRBV27 with TRBJ1-5, with D uncertain. V lost 6 bases and J 0 bases, leaving 6 bases between the germline ends. Germline lookup yields CDR1 MNHEY and CDR2 SMNVEV (reference sequence). The CDR3 covers 13 residues. The CDR3 region is CASSRNSNQPQHF. In DNA, the CDR3 is TGTGCCAGCAGCCGCAATAGCAATCAGCCCCAGCATTTT.

V gene TRBV7-2 combines with J gene TRBJ2-7; D may be TRBD1 (5 bases). CDR1 and CDR2 from the germline V gene are SGHTA and FQGNSA. The V end lost 0 bases, the J end lost 3 bases, and 12 bases lay between the germline ends. This CDR3 has 15 amino acids. CDR3 loop: CASSLAPTDHYEQYF. CDR3 coding DNA: TGTGCCAGCAGCTTAGCCCCGACAGATCACTACGAGCAGTACTTC.

This chain links TRBV25-1 with TRBJ2-3; maybe TRBD2 (6 bases). Trimming pared 2 bases from V and 0 bases from J, leaving 6 bases between. The CDR3 spans 14 residues. Germline CDR1 reads MGHDK; CDR2 reads SYGVNS. The CDR3 loop reads CASSETSSTDTQYF. CDR3 DNA: TGTGCCAGCAGTGAAACTAGCAGCACAGATACGCAGTATTTT.

V usage is TRBV20-1 and J usage is TRBJ2-3; 10 bases match TRBD2. The CDR3 is 17 residues long. V dropped 3 bases and J dropped 1; count of bases not matched to a gene: 10. The V gene's germline CDR1 is DFQATT and CDR2 SNEGSKA (reference sequence). The CDR3: CSASFPSGRGGTDTQYF. Here the CDR3 DNA reads TGCAGTGCTAGTTTTCCTAGCGGGAGAGGGGGCACAGATACGCAGTATTTT.